One and the same sample provided the 25 T cell receptor beta chains below, sequenced in a study of blood T cell repertoires in COVID-19. The protocol was immunoSEQ multiplex PCR, while the TCRdb copy is restricted to in-frame clones and leaves out a portion. In the table there are 180,000 or so clones, 81% of which are singletons. Material for sequencing was peripheral blood. The source of these receptors is a woman aged 40 to 50 with COVID-19, enrolled during active disease.

This clone has a handful of counts. The V gene is TRBV7-8, the J gene TRBJ1-1; weak D call: TRBD1 (6 bases). Trimming stripped 5 bases from V and 4 bases from J, with 11 bases between. The CDR3 is 13 amino acids. Germline V CDR1 and CDR2: SGHVS, FQNEAQ. The CDR3 protein is CASSAQGITEAFF. The CDR3 nucleotides are TGTGCCAGCAGCGCACAGGGTATCACTGAAGCTTTCTTT.

The V gene is TRBV27, the J gene TRBJ2-7; 9 bases align to TRBD2. Germline loops: CDR1 MNHEY, CDR2 SMNVEV (reference sequence). Trimming took 4 bases from V and 7 from J; bases not matched to a gene: 2. The CDR3 is 12 residues long. Written as DNA, the CDR3 is TGTGCCAGCAGTTCAGGACTAGCGGAGCAGTACTTC. Protein product: CASSSGLAEQYF.

The genes are TRBV28 and TRBJ1-3, with 9 bases identical to TRBD1. This CDR3 has 15 residues. The V gene end was trimmed by 6 bases and the J gene end by 7 bases; junction bases not matched to a gene: 10. Germline loops: CDR1 MDHEN, CDR2 SYDVKM. The CDR3 coding sequence is TGTGCCAGCAGAGGCACCGGGACAGGGTTGAACACCATATATTTT. Protein sequence: CASRGTGTGLNTIYF. The entire variable domain, with the rest obtained from reference TRBV28 and TRBJ1-3, is as follows: DVKVTQSSRYLVKRTGEKVFLECVQDMDHENMFWYRQDPGLGLRLIYFSYDVKMKEKGDIPEGYSVSREKKERFSLILESASTNQTSMYLCASRGTGTGLNTIYFGEGSWLTVV.

The chain links TRBV7-3 to TRBJ2-1; TRBD2 might be the D (6 bases). V was shortened by 3 bases and J by 4 bases, with 13 bases between the two germline ends. Germline loops: CDR1 SGHTA, CDR2 FQGTGA. The CDR3 contains 15 residues. CDR3 sequence reads: CASSLGGERYNEQFF. The CDR3 DNA is TGTGCCAGCAGCTTGGGCGGGGAACGTTACAATGAGCAGTTCTTC.

V usage is TRBV7-3 and J usage is TRBJ2-1; 15 positions match TRBD2. The CDR3 sequence is 17 residues long. The ends lost 5 bases at V and 4 bases at J; junction bases unmatched: 6. Germline CDR1 reads SGHTA; CDR2 reads FQGTGA. The CDR3 DNA follows: TGTGCCAGCAGCCTCTGGGGACTAGCGGGGGGTTACAATGAGCAGTTCTTC. The encoded protein is CASSLWGLAGGYNEQFF.

The rearrangement links TRBV29-1 to TRBJ1-2, with TRBD1 identical over 9 bases. Trimming removed 7 bases from V and 8 bases from J; junction bases left unmatched: 17. The CDR3 totals 15 residues. The germline CDR1 and CDR2 sequences are SQVTM and ANQGSEA. CDR3 sequence (DNA): TGCAGCGCCCACATGATAAACAGGGGGCTAGAAGGCTACACCTTC. It encodes CSAHMINRGLEGYTF.

This clone was found a few times. This chain connects TRBV29-1 to TRBJ1-5; 8 positions agree with TRBD1. Germline CDR1 reads SQVTM; CDR2 reads ANQGSEA. Trimming cost V 4 bases and J 6 bases; bases outside gene matches: 5. The CDR3 is made up of 13 amino acids. The DNA for the CDR3 is TGCAGCGTTGGACAGGGGTTCGGTCAGCCCCAGCATTTT. Protein: CSVGQGFGQPQHF.

This clone was recorded only once. V gene TRBV10-3 combines with J gene TRBJ2-1, with unresolved D. CDR3 size: 13 residues. CDR1 and CDR2 from the germline V gene are ENHRY and SYGVKD. Between the trimmed V and J ends, which lost 6 bases and 5 bases, there was a span of 11 bases. The DNA of the CDR3 is TGTGCCATCAGGTGGCAAGTAAACAATGAGCAGTTCTTC. Translated, it gives CAIRWQVNNEQFF.

V is TRBV7-9 and J is TRBJ1-2; perhaps TRBD1 as D (6 bases). Germline CDR1 reads SEHNR; CDR2 reads FQNEAQ (reference sequence). V lost 2 bases to trimming and J lost 3 bases, with 13 bases between them. The length of the CDR3 is 15 residues. CDR3 nucleotides: TGTGCCAGCAGCTTACCAACAGGGTATGACTATGGCTACACCTTC. Protein sequence: CASSLPTGYDYGYTF. Using reference TRBV7-9 and TRBJ1-2 for the parts outside the CDR3, the full variable domain is DTGVSQNPRHKITKRGQNVTFRCDPISEHNRLYWYRQTLGQGPEFLTYFQNEAQLEKSRLLSDRFSAERPKGSFSTLEIQRTEQGDSAMYLCASSLPTGYDYGYTFGSGTRLTVV.

This chain uses TRBV4-2 with TRBJ1-5; TRBD1 matches at 9 bases. The germline CDR1 and CDR2 sequences are LGHNA and YNFKEQ. With 4 bases clipped from V and 6 bases from J, the junction kept 10 bases outside the gene matches. The CDR3 consists of 16 residues. The DNA for the CDR3 is TGTGCCAGCAGCCCTACCGGGACAGGGCCCGGTCAGCCCCAGCATTTT. It specifies CASSPTGTGPGQPQHF.

The chain employs TRBV4-2 and TRBJ2-5, with D uncertain. V lost 0 bases and J lost 0, with 11 bases in between. This CDR3 comprises 16 residues. CDR1 is LGHNA, CDR2 YNFKEQ, per germline. CDR3 DNA: TGTGCCAGCAGCCAAGAGGAGCGACCGAACCAAGAGACCCAGTACTTC. This translates into CASSQEERPNQETQYF.

The chain joins TRBV27 to TRBJ1-2; unclear D gene. This CDR3 is 14 amino acids long. In germline, CDR1 is MNHEY, CDR2 SMNVEV (reference sequence). V was shortened by 5 bases and J by 9 bases, with 19 bases between the two germline ends. CDR3 bases: TGTGCCAGCAGTCCGGGAATAGGGCAGGTCAGCTACACCTTC. Amino acids: CASSPGIGQVSYTF.

CDR3 sequence (DNA): TGTGCCAGCAGAATGCTAGCGGAAGTCACAGATACGCAGTATTTT. The encoded protein is CASRMLAEVTDTQYF. The gene calls are TRBV28 and TRBJ2-3; 7 bases fit TRBD2. The germline V gene has CDR1 MDHEN and CDR2 SYDVKM. The trim removed 6 bases at V and 2 bases at J, leaving 8 bases unmatched. The CDR3 runs 15 residues.

The V and J genes are TRBV19 and TRBJ1-5; maybe TRBD1 (5 bases). V lost 1 base and J lost 4, with 11 bases in between. Germline CDR1 reads LNHDA; CDR2 reads SQIVND (reference sequence). This CDR3 has 15 residues. The CDR3: CASSIGRGLNQPQHF. The CDR3 DNA follows: TGTGCCAGTAGTATAGGAAGGGGTTTAAATCAGCCCCAGCATTTT.

The V call is TRBV28, the J call TRBJ1-1; D unresolved. Trimming pared 3 bases from V and 8 bases from J, leaving 16 bases between. The germline V gene has CDR1 MDHEN and CDR2 SYDVKM. The CDR3 spans 14 residues. The CDR3 DNA reads as TGTGCCAGCAGTTTTGGTAGTGCGTTGGTGGAAGCTTTCTTT. It translates to CASSFGSALVEAFF.

The rearrangement joins TRBV9 to TRBJ2-2, with TRBD1 as a possible D gene (6 bases). V lost 0 bases, J lost 5 bases, and 11 bases lay in between. This CDR3 has 15 residues. Germline-derived CDR1 and CDR2 are SGDLS and YYNGEE. The CDR3 DNA follows: TGTGCCAGCAGCGTAGTAGGGGGTTGGACCGGGGAGCTGTTTTTT. Translated: CASSVVGGWTGELFF.

The chain links TRBV15 to TRBJ1-1; D not certain. The CDR3 extends over 13 amino acids. Trimming took 0 bases from V and 9 from J, leaving 11 bases between them. Germline V gene sequence: CDR1 LNHNV, CDR2 YYDKDF (reference sequence). The CDR3 spells CATSREGRLKAFF. In DNA form, the CDR3 reads TGTGCCACCAGCAGAGAAGGCAGGCTTAAAGCTTTCTTT.

V is TRBV9 and J is TRBJ2-3; possibly TRBD1 for D (5 bases). V lost 3 bases to trimming and J lost 0 bases, with 11 bases between them. Germline loops: CDR1 SGDLS, CDR2 YYNGEE. The CDR3 contains 15 residues. CDR3 bases: TGTGCCAGCAGCGCTCAGGGAACTAGCACAGATACGCAGTATTTT. Translated: CASSAQGTSTDTQYF.

The chain combines TRBV3-1 (or the pseudogene TRBV3-2) with TRBJ1-2; D remains ambiguous. The CDR3 consists of 14 residues. Trimming took off 3 bases at V and 2 bases at J, with 10 bases between the two ends. CDR1 is LGHDT and CDR2 is YNNKEL in the germline V gene (reference sequence). The DNA of the CDR3 is TGTGCCAGCAGCCACGAGCGGCGGAACTATGGCTACACCTTC. Protein: CASSHERRNYGYTF.

DNA of the CDR3: TGTGCCAGCAGCTTAGGGTCTGGCGGGGGAATATACGAGCAGTACGTC. This sequence encodes CASSLGSGGGIYEQYV. The rearrangement links TRBV7-8 to TRBJ2-7, with 7 nucleotides matching TRBD2. Germline CDR1 SGHVS, CDR2 FQNEAQ. With 1 base clipped from V and 4 bases from J, the junction kept 10 bases outside the gene matches. The CDR3 sequence is 16 residues long.

V is TRBV4-2 and J is TRBJ1-5; tentative D call: TRBD1 (6 bases). CDR1 is LGHNA, CDR2 YNFKEQ, per germline. V was cut by 0 bases and J by 6 bases, with 15 bases left in between. The CDR3 sequence is 16 residues long. CDR3: CASSQDKGFRGQPQHF. DNA of the CDR3: TGTGCCAGCAGCCAAGATAAAGGTTTCAGGGGTCAGCCCCAGCATTTT.

The chain couples TRBV9 to TRBJ1-6; no clear D. V lost 0 bases and J lost 9, with 7 bases in between. CDR1 is SGDLS, CDR2 YYNGEE, per germline. This CDR3 is 13 amino acids long. CDR3 loop: CASSVDWSSPLHF. The CDR3 DNA reads as TGTGCCAGCAGCGTAGATTGGAGTTCACCCCTCCACTTT.

The chain joins TRBV6-6 to TRBJ2-7; 12 bases are shared with TRBD2. Germline assignment: CDR1 MNHNY and CDR2 SVGAGI (reference sequence). V was pared by 7 bases and J by 6 bases, with 10 bases of the junction left unmatched. The CDR3 contains 15 residues. The CDR3 here is CASTPPTSGRSEQYF. The CDR3 DNA reads TGTGCCAGCACCCCACCCACTAGCGGGAGGAGCGAGCAGTACTTC.

The DNA for the CDR3 is TGTGCCAGCAGAGTTTTGGGCATCCAAGAGACCCAGTACTTC. It specifies CASRVLGIQETQYF. V usage is TRBV28 and J usage is TRBJ2-5; D gene ambiguous. Germline V CDR1 and CDR2: MDHEN, SYDVKM. V was shortened by 6 bases and J by 1 base, with 12 bases between the two germline ends. The CDR3 runs to 14 residues. The variable domain in full, with the rest retrieved from reference TRBV28 and TRBJ2-5, is DVKVTQSSRYLVKRTGEKVFLECVQDMDHENMFWYRQDPGLGLRLIYFSYDVKMKEKGDIPEGYSVSREKKERFSLILESASTNQTSMYLCASRVLGIQETQYFGPGTRLLVL.

This chain uses TRBV6-6 with TRBJ1-2, with TRBD1 matching 7 bases. This CDR3 region has 14 residues. Per the germline V gene, CDR1 is MNHNY and CDR2 is SVGAGI (reference sequence). Trimming took 5 bases from V and 4 from J; bases not matched to a gene: 7. DNA of the CDR3: TGTGCCAGCAGTAAAGACGGACAGGTCTATGGCTACACCTTC. Protein: CASSKDGQVYGYTF.